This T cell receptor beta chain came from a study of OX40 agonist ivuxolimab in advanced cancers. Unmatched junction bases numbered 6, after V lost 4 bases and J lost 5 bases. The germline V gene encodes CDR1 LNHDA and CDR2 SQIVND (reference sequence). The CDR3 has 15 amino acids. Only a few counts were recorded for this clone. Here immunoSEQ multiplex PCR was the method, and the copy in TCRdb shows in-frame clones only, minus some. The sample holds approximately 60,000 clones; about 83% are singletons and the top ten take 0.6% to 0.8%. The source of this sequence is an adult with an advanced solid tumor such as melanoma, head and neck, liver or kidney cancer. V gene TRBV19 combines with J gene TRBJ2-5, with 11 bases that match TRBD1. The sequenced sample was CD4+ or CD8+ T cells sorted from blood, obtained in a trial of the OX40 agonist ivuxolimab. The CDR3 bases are TGTGCCAGTAGTACAGGGACAGGGGGTAGGGAGACCCAGTACTTC. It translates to CASSTGTGGRETQYF.